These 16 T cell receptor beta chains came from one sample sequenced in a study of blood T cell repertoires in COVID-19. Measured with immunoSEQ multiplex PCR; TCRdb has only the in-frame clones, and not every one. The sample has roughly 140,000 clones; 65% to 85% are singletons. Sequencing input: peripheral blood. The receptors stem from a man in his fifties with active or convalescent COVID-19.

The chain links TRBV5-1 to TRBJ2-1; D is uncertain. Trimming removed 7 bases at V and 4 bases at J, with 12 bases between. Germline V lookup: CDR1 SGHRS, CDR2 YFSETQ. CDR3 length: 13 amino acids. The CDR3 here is CASGRPGYNEQFF. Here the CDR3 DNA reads TGCGCCAGCGGCCGCCCCGGGTACAATGAGCAGTTCTTC.

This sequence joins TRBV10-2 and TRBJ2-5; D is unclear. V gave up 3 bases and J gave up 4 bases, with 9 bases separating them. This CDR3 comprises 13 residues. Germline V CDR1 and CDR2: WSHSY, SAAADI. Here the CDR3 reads CASSDRQVETQYF. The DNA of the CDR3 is TGCGCCAGCAGTGATCGACAAGTAGAGACCCAGTACTTC.

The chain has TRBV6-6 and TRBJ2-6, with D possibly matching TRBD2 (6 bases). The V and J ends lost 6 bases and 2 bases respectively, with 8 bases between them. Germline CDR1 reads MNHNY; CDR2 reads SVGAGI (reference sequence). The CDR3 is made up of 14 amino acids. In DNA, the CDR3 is TGTGCCAGCAGGGGGGGAGCTGGGGCCAACGTCCTGACTTTC. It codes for CASRGGAGANVLTF.

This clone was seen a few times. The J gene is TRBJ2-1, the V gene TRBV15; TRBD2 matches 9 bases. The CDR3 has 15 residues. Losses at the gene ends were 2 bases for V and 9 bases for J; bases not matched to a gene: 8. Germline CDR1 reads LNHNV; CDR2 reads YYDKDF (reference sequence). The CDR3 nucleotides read TGTGCCACCAGCAGATCAGCGGGAGGTTTAAGTGAGCAGTTCTTC. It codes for CATSRSAGGLSEQFF.

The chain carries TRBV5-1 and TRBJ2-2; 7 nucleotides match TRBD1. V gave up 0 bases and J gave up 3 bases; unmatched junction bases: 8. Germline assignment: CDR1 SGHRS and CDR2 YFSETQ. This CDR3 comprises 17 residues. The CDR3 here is CASSLAPTGMDTGELFF. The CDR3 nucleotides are TGCGCCAGCAGCTTGGCCCCGACAGGGATGGACACCGGGGAGCTGTTTTTT.

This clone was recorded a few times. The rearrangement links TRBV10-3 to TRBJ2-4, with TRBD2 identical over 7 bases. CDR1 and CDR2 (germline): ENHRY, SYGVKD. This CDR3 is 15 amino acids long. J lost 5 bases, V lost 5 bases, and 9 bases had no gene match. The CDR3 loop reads CAISQLMGRENIQYF. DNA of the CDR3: TGTGCCATCAGTCAGCTTATGGGGAGGGAAAACATTCAGTACTTC.

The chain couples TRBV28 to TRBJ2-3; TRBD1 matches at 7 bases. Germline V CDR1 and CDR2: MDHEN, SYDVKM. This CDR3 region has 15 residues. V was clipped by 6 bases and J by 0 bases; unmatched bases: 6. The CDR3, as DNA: TGTGCCAGCAGATCCGGGACAGCGAGCACAGATACGCAGTATTTT. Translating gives CASRSGTASTDTQYF.

CDR3 region: CASSLQGSPLHF. CDR3 nucleotide sequence: TGTGCCAGCAGCCTCCAGGGGTCACCCCTCCACTTT. The rearrangement links TRBV4-2 to TRBJ1-6; D may be TRBD1 (6 bases). This CDR3 is 12 amino acids long. Trimming pared 4 bases from V and 10 bases from J, leaving 8 bases between. Germline CDR1 reads LGHNA; CDR2 reads YNFKEQ.

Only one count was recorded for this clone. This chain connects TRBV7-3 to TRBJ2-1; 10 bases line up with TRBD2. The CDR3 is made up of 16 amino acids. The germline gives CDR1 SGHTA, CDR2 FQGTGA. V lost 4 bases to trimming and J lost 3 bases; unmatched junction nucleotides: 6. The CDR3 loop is CASSSLGTSDYNEQFF. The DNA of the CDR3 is TGTGCCAGCAGCTCCCTTGGGACTAGCGACTACAATGAGCAGTTCTTC.

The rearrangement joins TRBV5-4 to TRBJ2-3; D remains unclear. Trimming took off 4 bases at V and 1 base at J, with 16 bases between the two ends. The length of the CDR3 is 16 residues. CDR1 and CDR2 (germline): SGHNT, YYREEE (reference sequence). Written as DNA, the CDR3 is TGTGCCAGCAGCCCTGAGATCCCTTCCCGCACAGATACGCAGTATTTT. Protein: CASSPEIPSRTDTQYF.

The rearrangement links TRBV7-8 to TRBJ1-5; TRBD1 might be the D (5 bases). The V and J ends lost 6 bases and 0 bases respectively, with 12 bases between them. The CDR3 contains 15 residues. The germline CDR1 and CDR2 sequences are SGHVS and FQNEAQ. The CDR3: CASRAAGVSNQPQHF. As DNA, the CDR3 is TGTGCCAGCAGGGCGGCGGGGGTTAGCAATCAGCCCCAGCATTTT.

In DNA, the CDR3 is TGTGCCAGCAGTTTCGGACCAAACACAGGGCGGTCCTATAATTCACCCCTCCACTTT. Its translation: CASSFGPNTGRSYNSPLHF. The chain has TRBV27 and TRBJ1-6; D may be TRBD1 (6 bases). Per the germline V gene, CDR1 is MNHEY and CDR2 is SMNVEV (reference sequence). V shed 3 bases and J shed 1 base, with 19 bases lying between them. This CDR3 region has 19 residues.

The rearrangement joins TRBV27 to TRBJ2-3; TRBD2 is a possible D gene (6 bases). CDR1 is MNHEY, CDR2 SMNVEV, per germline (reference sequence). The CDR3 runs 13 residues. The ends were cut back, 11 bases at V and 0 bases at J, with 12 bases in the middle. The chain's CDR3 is CAWRDLSTDTQYF. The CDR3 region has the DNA TGTGCCTGGCGGGACTTGAGCACAGATACGCAGTATTTT.

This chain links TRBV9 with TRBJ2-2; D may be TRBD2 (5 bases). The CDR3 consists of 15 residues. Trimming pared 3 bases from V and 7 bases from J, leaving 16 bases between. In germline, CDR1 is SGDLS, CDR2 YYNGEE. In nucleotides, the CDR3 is TGTGCCAGCAGCGCATATTCGGGGTTGGGCGGGGAGCTGTTTTTT. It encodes CASSAYSGLGGELFF.

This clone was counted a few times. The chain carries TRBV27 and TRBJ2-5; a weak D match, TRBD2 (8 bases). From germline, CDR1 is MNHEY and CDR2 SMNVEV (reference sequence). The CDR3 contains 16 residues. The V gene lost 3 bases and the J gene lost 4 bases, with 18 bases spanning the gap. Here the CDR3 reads CASSFTSGEGAETQYF. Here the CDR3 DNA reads TGTGCCAGCAGTTTTACTAGCGGAGAGGGGGCAGAGACCCAGTACTTC.

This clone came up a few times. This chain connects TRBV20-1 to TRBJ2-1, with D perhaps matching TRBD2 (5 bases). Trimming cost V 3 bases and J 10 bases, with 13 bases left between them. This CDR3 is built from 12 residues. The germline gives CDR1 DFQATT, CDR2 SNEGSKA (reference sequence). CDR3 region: CSASSARIEQFF. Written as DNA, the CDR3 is TGCAGTGCTAGTAGCGCGCGTATAGAGCAGTTCTTC.